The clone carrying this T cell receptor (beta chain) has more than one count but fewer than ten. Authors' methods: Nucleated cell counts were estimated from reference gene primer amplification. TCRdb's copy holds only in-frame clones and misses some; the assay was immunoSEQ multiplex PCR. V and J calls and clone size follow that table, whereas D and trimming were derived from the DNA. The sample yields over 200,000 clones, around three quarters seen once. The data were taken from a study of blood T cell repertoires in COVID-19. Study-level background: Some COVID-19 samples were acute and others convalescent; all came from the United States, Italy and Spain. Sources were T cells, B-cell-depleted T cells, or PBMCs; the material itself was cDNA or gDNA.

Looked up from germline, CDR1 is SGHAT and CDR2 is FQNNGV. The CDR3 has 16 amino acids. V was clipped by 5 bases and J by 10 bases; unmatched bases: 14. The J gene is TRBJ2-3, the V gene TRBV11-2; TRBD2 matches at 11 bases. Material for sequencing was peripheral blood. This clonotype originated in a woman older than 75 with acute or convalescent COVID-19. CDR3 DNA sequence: TGTGCCAGCAGCCCCCTTAGCGGGAGGGCCGGATTGGCGCAGTATTTT. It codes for CASSPLSGRAGLAQYF.